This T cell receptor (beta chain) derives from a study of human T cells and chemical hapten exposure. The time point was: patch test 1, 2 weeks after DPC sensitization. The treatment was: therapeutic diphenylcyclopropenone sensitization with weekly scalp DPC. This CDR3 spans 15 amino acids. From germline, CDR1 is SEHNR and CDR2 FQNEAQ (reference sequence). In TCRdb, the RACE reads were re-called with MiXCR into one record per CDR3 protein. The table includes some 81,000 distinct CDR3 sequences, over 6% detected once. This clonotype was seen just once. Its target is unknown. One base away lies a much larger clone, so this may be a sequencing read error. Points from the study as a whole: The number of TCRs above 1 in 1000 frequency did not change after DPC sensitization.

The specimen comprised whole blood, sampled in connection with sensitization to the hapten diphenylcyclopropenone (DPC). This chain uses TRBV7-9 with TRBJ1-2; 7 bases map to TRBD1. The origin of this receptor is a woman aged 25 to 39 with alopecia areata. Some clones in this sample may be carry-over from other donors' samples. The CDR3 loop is CASSSPRTGDDGYNF. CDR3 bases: TGTGCCAGCAGCTCCCCCCGAACAGGGGACGATGGCTACAACTTC.